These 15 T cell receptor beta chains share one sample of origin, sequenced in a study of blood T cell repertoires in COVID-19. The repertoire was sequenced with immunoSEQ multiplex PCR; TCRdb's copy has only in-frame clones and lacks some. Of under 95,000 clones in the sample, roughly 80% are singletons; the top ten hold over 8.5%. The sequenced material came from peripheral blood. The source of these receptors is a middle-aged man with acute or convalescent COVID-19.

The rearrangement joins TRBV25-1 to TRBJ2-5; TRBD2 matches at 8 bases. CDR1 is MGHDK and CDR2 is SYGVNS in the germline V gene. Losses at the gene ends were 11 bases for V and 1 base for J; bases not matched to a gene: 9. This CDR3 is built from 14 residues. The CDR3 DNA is TGTGCCCACGGGGGGGCTAGCGGCCAAGAGACCCAGTACTTC. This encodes CAHGGASGQETQYF.

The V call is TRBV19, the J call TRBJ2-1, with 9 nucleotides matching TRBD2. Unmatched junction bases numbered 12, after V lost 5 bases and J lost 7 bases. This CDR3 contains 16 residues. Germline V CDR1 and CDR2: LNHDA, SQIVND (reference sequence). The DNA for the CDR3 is TGTGCCAGTAGTCCCCGGGGTAGCGGGAGTTATAATGAGCAGTTCTTC. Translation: CASSPRGSGSYNEQFF.

As DNA, the CDR3 is TGTGCCAGCAGTTATGGTGCTTCCCCGCGGGCTGGCTACACCTTC. As protein: CASSYGASPRAGYTF. V and J are TRBV6-5 and TRBJ1-2, with D unclear. The CDR3 extends over 15 amino acids. V lost 3 bases, J lost 7 bases, and 18 bases lay in between. Germline loops: CDR1 MNHEY, CDR2 SVGAGI.

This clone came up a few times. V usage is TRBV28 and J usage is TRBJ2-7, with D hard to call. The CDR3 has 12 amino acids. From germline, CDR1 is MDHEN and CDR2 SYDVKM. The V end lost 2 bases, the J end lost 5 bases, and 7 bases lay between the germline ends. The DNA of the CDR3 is TGTGCCAGCAGTTTAGCGATCCACGAGCAGTACTTC. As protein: CASSLAIHEQYF.

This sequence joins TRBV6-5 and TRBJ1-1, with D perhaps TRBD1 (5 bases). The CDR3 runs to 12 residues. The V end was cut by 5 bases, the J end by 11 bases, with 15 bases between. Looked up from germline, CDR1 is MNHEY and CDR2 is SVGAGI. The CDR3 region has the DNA TGTGCCAGCAGTCACAGACAGTCGCGGGCTTTCTTT. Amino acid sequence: CASSHRQSRAFF.

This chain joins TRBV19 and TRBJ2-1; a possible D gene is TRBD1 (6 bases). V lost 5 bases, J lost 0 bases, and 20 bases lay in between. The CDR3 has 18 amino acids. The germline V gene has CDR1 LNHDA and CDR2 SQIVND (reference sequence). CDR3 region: CASSPGYRVLSSYNEQFF. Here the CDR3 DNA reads TGTGCCAGTAGTCCAGGTTACAGGGTATTAAGCTCCTACAATGAGCAGTTCTTC.

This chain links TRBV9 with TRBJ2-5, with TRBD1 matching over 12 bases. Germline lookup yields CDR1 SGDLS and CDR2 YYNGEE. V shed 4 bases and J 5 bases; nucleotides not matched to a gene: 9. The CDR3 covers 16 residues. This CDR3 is CASSTTGTGGVETQYF. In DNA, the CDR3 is TGTGCCAGCAGCACCACCGGGACAGGGGGCGTGGAGACCCAGTACTTC.

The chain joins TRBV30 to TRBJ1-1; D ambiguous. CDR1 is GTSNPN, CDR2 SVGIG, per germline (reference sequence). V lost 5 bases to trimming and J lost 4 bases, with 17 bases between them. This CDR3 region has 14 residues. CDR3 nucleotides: TGTGCCTGGGGTGATAGGAGGACTGCCACTGAAGCTTTCTTT. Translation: CAWGDRRTATEAFF.

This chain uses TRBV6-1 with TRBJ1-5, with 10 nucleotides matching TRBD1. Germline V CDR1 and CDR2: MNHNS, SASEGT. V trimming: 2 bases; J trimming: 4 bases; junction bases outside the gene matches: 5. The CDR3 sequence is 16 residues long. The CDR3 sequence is CASSELRDRGNQPQHF. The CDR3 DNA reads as TGTGCCAGCAGTGAACTCCGGGACAGGGGTAATCAGCCCCAGCATTTT.

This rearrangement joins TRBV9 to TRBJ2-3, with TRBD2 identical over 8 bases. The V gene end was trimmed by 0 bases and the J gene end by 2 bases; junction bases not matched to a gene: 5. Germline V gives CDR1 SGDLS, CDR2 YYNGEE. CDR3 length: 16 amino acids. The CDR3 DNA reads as TGTGCCAGCAGCGTAGTTGCCGGACTAGCCACAGATACGCAGTATTTT. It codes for CASSVVAGLATDTQYF.

The CDR3 loop is CASSLGSGIGYGYTF. DNA for the CDR3: TGCGCCAGCAGCTTGGGTTCGGGTATAGGCTATGGCTACACCTTC. The genes are TRBV5-1 and TRBJ1-2; unclear D gene. Germline CDR1 SGHRS, CDR2 YFSETQ. V was trimmed by 0 bases and J by 4 bases, leaving 13 bases between them. The CDR3 consists of 15 residues.

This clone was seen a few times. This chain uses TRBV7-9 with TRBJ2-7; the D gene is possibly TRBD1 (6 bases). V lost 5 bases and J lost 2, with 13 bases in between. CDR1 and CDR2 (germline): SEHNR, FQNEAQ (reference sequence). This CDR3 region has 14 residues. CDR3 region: CASSLQQGPYEQYF. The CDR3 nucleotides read TGTGCCAGCAGCCTGCAACAGGGACCCTACGAGCAGTACTTC.

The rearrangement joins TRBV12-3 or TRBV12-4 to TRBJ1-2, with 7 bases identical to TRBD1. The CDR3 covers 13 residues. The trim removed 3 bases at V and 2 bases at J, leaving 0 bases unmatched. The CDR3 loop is CASSLTGNYGYTF. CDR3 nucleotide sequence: TGTGCCAGCAGTTTGACAGGGAACTATGGCTACACCTTC.

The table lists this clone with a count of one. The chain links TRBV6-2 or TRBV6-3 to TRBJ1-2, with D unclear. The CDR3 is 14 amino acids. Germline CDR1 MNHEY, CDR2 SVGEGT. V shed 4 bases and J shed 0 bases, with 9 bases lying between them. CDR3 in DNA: TGTGCCAGCAGTTCGGGGAGAGCTAACTATGGCTACACCTTC. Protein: CASSSGRANYGYTF.

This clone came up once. CDR3 DNA: TGTGCCAGCAGTTTGTTCGGGACAGGGTCCACCGGGGAGCTGTTTTTT. Protein sequence: CASSLFGTGSTGELFF. V usage is TRBV28 and J usage is TRBJ2-2, with 9 bases that match TRBD1. The CDR3 covers 16 residues. The germline gives CDR1 MDHEN, CDR2 SYDVKM. V shed 3 bases, J shed 4 bases, and the junction held 6 bases outside the gene matches. Combining the CDR3 with reference TRBV28 and TRBJ2-2 gives the whole variable domain DVKVTQSSRYLVKRTGEKVFLECVQDMDHENMFWYRQDPGLGLRLIYFSYDVKMKEKGDIPEGYSVSREKKERFSLILESASTNQTSMYLCASSLFGTGSTGELFFGEGSRLTVL.